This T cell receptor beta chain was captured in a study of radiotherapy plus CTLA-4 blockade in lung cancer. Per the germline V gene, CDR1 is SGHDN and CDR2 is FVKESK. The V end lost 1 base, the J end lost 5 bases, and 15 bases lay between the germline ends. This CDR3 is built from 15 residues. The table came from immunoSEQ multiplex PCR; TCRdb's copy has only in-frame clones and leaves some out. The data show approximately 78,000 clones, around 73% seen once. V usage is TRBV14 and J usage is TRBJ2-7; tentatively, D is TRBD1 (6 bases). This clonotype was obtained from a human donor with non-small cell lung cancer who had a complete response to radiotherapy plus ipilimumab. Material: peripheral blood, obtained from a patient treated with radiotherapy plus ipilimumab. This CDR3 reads CASSQARTARDEQYF. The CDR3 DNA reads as TGTGCCAGCAGCCAAGCCCGGACAGCTCGGGACGAGCAGTACTTC. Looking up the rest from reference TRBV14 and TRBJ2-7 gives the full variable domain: EAGVTQFPSHSVIEKGQTVTLRCDPISGHDNLYWYRRVMGKEIKFLLHFVKESKQDESGMPNNRFLAERTGGTYSTLKVQPAELEDSGVYFCASSQARTARDEQYFGPGTRLTVT.